Each of the 28 T cell receptor beta chains below was sequenced from the same sample in a study of cytotoxic CD8 clonotypes in ibrutinib-treated CLL. The method was immunoSEQ multiplex PCR; TCRdb's version includes in-frame clones alone and lacks a portion of them. The sample contains around 97,000 clones, around 73% of which appear only once. The material sequenced was PBMCs, taken after 12 months of ibrutinib treatment. These receptors originate from a human donor with chronic lymphocytic leukemia.

This clone has a single count. This chain links TRBV7-2 with TRBJ1-2, with 8 nucleotides matching TRBD1. The V gene's germline CDR1 is SGHTA and CDR2 FQGNSA. The CDR3 has 14 amino acids. V gave up 7 bases and J gave up 8 bases; unmatched junction bases: 12. The CDR3 is CASNTGGRFRGYTF. The DNA of the CDR3 is TGTGCCAGCAACACAGGGGGGCGGTTTAGGGGCTACACCTTC.

This clone was seen once. The rearrangement uses TRBV6-6 and TRBJ2-7; 12 bases are a match to TRBD1. The CDR3 is 16 amino acids. Germline V CDR1 and CDR2: MNHNY, SVGAGI (reference sequence). Germline trimming cut 5 bases from V and 3 bases from J; bases unmatched to any gene: 8. The DNA of the CDR3 is TGTGCCAGCAGTCCCTCCGGGACAGGGGGCGTCTACGAGCAGTACTTC. Protein sequence: CASSPSGTGGVYEQYF.

The rearrangement links TRBV30 to TRBJ2-3; D is ambiguous. Between the trimmed V and J ends, which lost 0 bases and 9 bases, there was a span of 13 bases. This CDR3 contains 13 residues. CDR1 is GTSNPN and CDR2 is SVGIG in the germline V gene (reference sequence). The CDR3 sequence is CAWSVKGRRTQYF. CDR3 sequence (DNA): TGTGCCTGGAGTGTAAAGGGCAGAAGAACGCAGTATTTT.

The chain links TRBV25-1 to TRBJ2-1; perhaps TRBD1 as D (5 bases). The CDR3 is made up of 13 amino acids. Trimming took 6 bases from V and 7 from J, leaving 13 bases between them. Germline CDR1 MGHDK, CDR2 SYGVNS. CDR3 loop: CASREGARNEQFF. CDR3 sequence (DNA): TGTGCCAGCAGGGAAGGGGCGCGGAATGAGCAGTTCTTC.

The genes are TRBV7-9 and TRBJ2-1, with 8 bases fitting TRBD2. CDR1 and CDR2 (germline): SEHNR, FQNEAQ (reference sequence). The CDR3 sequence is 16 residues long. Unmatched junction bases numbered 8, after V lost 2 bases and J lost 5 bases. CDR3 region: CASSLLGRGANNEQFF. In DNA, the CDR3 is TGTGCCAGCAGCTTACTCGGGCGGGGGGCCAACAATGAGCAGTTCTTC. Full variable domain (rest looked up from reference TRBV7-9 and TRBJ2-1): DTGVSQNPRHKITKRGQNVTFRCDPISEHNRLYWYRQTLGQGPEFLTYFQNEAQLEKSRLLSDRFSAERPKGSFSTLEIQRTEQGDSAMYLCASSLLGRGANNEQFFGPGTRLTVL.

This clone was seen a handful of times. This chain connects TRBV27 to TRBJ2-1; 7 positions agree with TRBD2. The CDR3 loop spans 15 amino acids. Germline-derived CDR1 and CDR2 are MNHEY and SMNVEV (reference sequence). V lost 3 bases to trimming and J lost 2 bases; unmatched junction nucleotides: 4. The CDR3 spells CASSFWGGAYNEQFF. In DNA, the CDR3 is TGTGCCAGCAGTTTTTGGGGGGGAGCCTACAATGAGCAGTTCTTC.

This rearrangement joins TRBV27 to TRBJ2-2, with a possible D match to TRBD1 (6 bases). V was clipped by 1 base and J by 2 bases, with 11 bases between them. Germline-derived CDR1 and CDR2 are MNHEY and SMNVEV (reference sequence). CDR3 length: 16 amino acids. CDR3 coding DNA: TGTGCCAGCAGTTTATTAGGGGGAAGTAACACCGGGGAGCTGTTTTTT. Translating gives CASSLLGGSNTGELFF.

The genes are TRBV18 and TRBJ1-5, with D perhaps matching TRBD1 (5 bases). The germline V gene encodes CDR1 KGHSH and CDR2 LQKENI. This CDR3 is 17 amino acids long. V dropped 3 bases and J dropped 6 bases, with 21 bases sitting between them. CDR3 sequence reads: CASSPRPQGGLGQPQHF. In DNA form, the CDR3 reads TGTGCCAGCTCACCCAGGCCTCAGGGAGGGCTAGGTCAGCCCCAGCATTTT.

This chain uses TRBV2 with TRBJ1-2; perhaps TRBD1 as D (5 bases). Germline V gives CDR1 SNHLY, CDR2 FYNNEI. CDR3 length equals 12 residues. Deletions cut 5 bases from V and 6 bases from J, with 10 bases between. The CDR3 DNA sequence: TGTGCCAGCAGTTCCCCGGGGGATGGCTACACCTTC. Residues: CASSSPGDGYTF. Based on the CDR3 plus reference TRBV2 and TRBJ1-2, the full variable domain is EPEVTQTPSHQVTQMGQEVILRCVPISNHLYFYWYRQILGQKVEFLVSFYNNEISEKSEIFDDQFSVERPDGSNFTLKIRSTKLEDSAMYFCASSSPGDGYTFGSGTRLTVV.

This clone appeared a few times. V and J are TRBV5-1 and TRBJ1-6, with D unresolved. Looked up from germline, CDR1 is SGHRS and CDR2 is YFSETQ. V dropped 4 bases and J dropped 6 bases, with 17 bases sitting between them. The CDR3 totals 16 residues. The chain's CDR3 is CASSGDRQAGNSPLHF. The CDR3 DNA sequence: TGCGCCAGCAGCGGGGATAGGCAGGCGGGTAATTCACCCCTCCACTTT.

The chain combines TRBV7-2 with TRBJ1-1; D not resolved. The CDR3 spans 12 residues. V dropped 2 bases and J dropped 0 bases, with 1 base sitting between them. The germline gives CDR1 SGHTA, CDR2 FQGNSA. Here the CDR3 DNA reads TGTGCCAGCAGCTTAATGAACACTGAAGCTTTCTTT. Its protein product is CASSLMNTEAFF.

The chain has TRBV6-5 and TRBJ1-1; 8 nucleotides agree with TRBD1. The CDR3 is 14 amino acids. V gave up 9 bases and J gave up 0 bases; unmatched junction bases: 6. Germline V gives CDR1 MNHEY, CDR2 SVGAGI. In DNA, the CDR3 is TGTGCCAGTTCAAGGGACAGGCTGAACACTGAAGCTTTCTTT. This encodes CASSRDRLNTEAFF.

V is TRBV6-1 and J is TRBJ2-5, with a possible D match to TRBD1 (6 bases). The CDR3 consists of 13 residues. V was cut by 6 bases and J by 7 bases, with 15 bases left in between. From germline, CDR1 is MNHNS and CDR2 SASEGT. The CDR3 sequence is CASSRQAGGTQYF. The CDR3 DNA follows: TGTGCCAGCAGCCGACAGGCTGGGGGGACCCAGTACTTC.

This sequence joins TRBV29-1 and TRBJ2-7; TRBD1 or TRBD2 may be the D gene (6 bases each). Per the germline V gene, CDR1 is SQVTM and CDR2 is ANQGSEA. V was cut by 8 bases and J by 1 base, with 15 bases left in between. The CDR3 is 13 residues long. CDR3 region: CSFRGRRSYEQYF. For the CDR3, the DNA is TGCAGCTTTAGGGGGAGGAGGTCCTACGAGCAGTACTTC.

The chain is built from TRBV5-5 and TRBJ2-5; no reliable D call. CDR3 length: 17 amino acids. Germline V CDR1 and CDR2: SGHKS, YYEKEE (reference sequence). V was clipped by 0 bases and J by 2 bases, with 17 bases between them. The CDR3 region has the DNA TGTGCCAGCAGCTTGGGGTTAGCAAACAGACAACAAGAGACCCAGTACTTC. This sequence encodes CASSLGLANRQQETQYF.

This rearrangement joins TRBV5-1 to TRBJ2-1; TRBD1 aligns across 8 bases. The CDR3 totals 16 residues. CDR1 SGHRS and CDR2 YFSETQ come from the germline V gene. With 2 bases clipped from V and 4 bases from J, the junction kept 8 bases outside the gene matches. As DNA, the CDR3 is TGCGCCAGCAGCTTTTTAAGGACAGGGCTATACAATGAGCAGTTCTTC. Protein sequence: CASSFLRTGLYNEQFF.

The chain links TRBV12-5 to TRBJ2-7; a possible D gene is TRBD2 (6 bases). CDR3 size: 15 residues. Trimming removed 4 bases from V and 6 bases from J, with 19 bases in between. Per the germline V gene, CDR1 is LGHNT and CDR2 is FRNRAP. The CDR3 DNA reads TGTGCTAGTGGTTCCCGACCCGGGGGTAGGGGCGAGCAGTACTTC. Translated, it gives CASGSRPGGRGEQYF.

The chain is built from TRBV13 and TRBJ2-1; D is ambiguous. The germline gives CDR1 PRHDT, CDR2 FYEKMQ (reference sequence). Trimming stripped 9 bases from V and 0 bases from J, with 9 bases between. The CDR3 covers 13 residues. This chain's CDR3 is CASRYSSYNEQFF. The DNA of the CDR3 is TGTGCCAGTCGATATTCCTCCTACAATGAGCAGTTCTTC.

CDR3 in DNA: TGTGCCACCAGCAGAGGGGGAAGGGATCGCAATGAGCAGTTCTTC. Residues: CATSRGGRDRNEQFF. The rearrangement uses TRBV15 and TRBJ2-1; D is unclear. Germline assignment: CDR1 LNHNV and CDR2 YYDKDF (reference sequence). Trimming took off 1 base at V and 6 bases at J, with 13 bases between the two ends. The CDR3 consists of 15 residues. Complete variable domain (other parts from reference TRBV15 and TRBJ2-1): DAMVIQNPRYQVTQFGKPVTLSCSQTLNHNVMYWYQQKSSQAPKLLFHYYDKDFNNEADTPDNFQSRRPNTSFCFLDIRSPGLGDTAMYLCATSRGGRDRNEQFFGPGTRLTVL.

The V and J genes are TRBV2 and TRBJ1-4; no reliable D call. V dropped 1 base and J dropped 1 base, with 7 bases sitting between them. The CDR3 consists of 15 residues. Germline V gives CDR1 SNHLY, CDR2 FYNNEI. The CDR3 DNA follows: TGTGCCAGCAGTGAAGGGGTTCGAACTAATGAAAAACTGTTTTTT. It translates to CASSEGVRTNEKLFF.

Only a few counts were recorded for this clone. The chain uses TRBV6-5 and TRBJ2-7, with 9 bases matching TRBD1. J was trimmed by 4 bases and V by 2 bases; bases with no gene match: 6. The length of the CDR3 is 15 residues. The germline gives CDR1 MNHEY, CDR2 SVGAGI. In DNA, the CDR3 is TGTGCCAGCAGTTACGGGACAGGGAATTGGTACGAGCAGTACTTC. This encodes CASSYGTGNWYEQYF.

This clone was recorded a few times. The V gene is TRBV4-1, the J gene TRBJ1-4; the D gene is possibly TRBD1 (6 bases). The CDR3 is made up of 16 amino acids. V shed 2 bases and J shed 0 bases, with 10 bases lying between them. The germline V gene encodes CDR1 MGHRA and CDR2 YSYEKL. The CDR3: CASSQSGQPTNEKLFF. CDR3 coding DNA: TGCGCCAGCAGCCAATCGGGACAACCAACTAATGAAAAACTGTTTTTT.

Written as DNA, the CDR3 is TGTGCCAGCAGTCCGGACAGGGTAGTGGGCGAGCAGTACTTC. Amino acids: CASSPDRVVGEQYF. The rearrangement joins TRBV6-5 to TRBJ2-7, with 8 nucleotides matching TRBD1. Trimming took 5 bases from V and 6 from J; bases not matched to a gene: 9. Looked up from germline, CDR1 is MNHEY and CDR2 is SVGAGI. The CDR3 runs to 14 residues.

The chain couples TRBV5-1 to TRBJ2-7, with 9 positions matching TRBD2. The CDR3 runs to 17 residues. Germline V gene sequence: CDR1 SGHRS, CDR2 YFSETQ. Losses at the gene ends were 3 bases for V and 1 base for J; bases not matched to a gene: 11. CDR3 residues: CASSSGPLAGLSYEQYF. CDR3 nucleotide sequence: TGCGCCAGCAGCTCTGGGCCCCTAGCGGGGCTTTCCTACGAGCAGTACTTC.

CDR3 nucleotides: TGCACCAGCAGCCGGGGACTAGCGGGGGGCAATGAGCAGTTCTTC. This translates into CTSSRGLAGGNEQFF. The chain recombines TRBV1 with TRBJ2-1; TRBD2, as called in the table, went unchecked against the DNA. TRBV1 is a recognized pseudogene. The CDR3 consists of 15 residues.

This chain connects TRBV13 to TRBJ1-2, with 7 bases matching TRBD1. V was pared by 0 bases and J by 2 bases, with 3 bases of the junction left unmatched. The CDR3 has 15 residues. Looked up from germline, CDR1 is PRHDT and CDR2 is FYEKMQ (reference sequence). The CDR3 region has the DNA TGTGCCAGCAGCTTAGGGGGGGACAGAAACTATGGCTACACCTTC. This gives the protein CASSLGGDRNYGYTF.

This clone appeared a single time. The rearrangement joins TRBV7-9 to TRBJ1-1; no firm D call. The V gene lost 2 bases and the J gene lost 3 bases, with 13 bases spanning the gap. The CDR3 is 15 amino acids. Germline CDR1 reads SEHNR; CDR2 reads FQNEAQ (reference sequence). CDR3 coding DNA: TGTGCCAGCAGCTTACCTGGAGGTCAGGACACTGAAGCTTTCTTT. Protein product: CASSLPGGQDTEAFF.

The chain has TRBV5-1 and TRBJ2-1, with D maybe TRBD2 (6 bases). CDR3 length: 15 residues. Trimming removed 2 bases from V and 4 bases from J, with 13 bases in between. CDR1 is SGHRS and CDR2 is YFSETQ in the germline V gene. The DNA of the CDR3 is TGCGCCAGCAGCTTCGGCGGGGCGGGTTACAATGAGCAGTTCTTC. It yields the protein CASSFGGAGYNEQFF.